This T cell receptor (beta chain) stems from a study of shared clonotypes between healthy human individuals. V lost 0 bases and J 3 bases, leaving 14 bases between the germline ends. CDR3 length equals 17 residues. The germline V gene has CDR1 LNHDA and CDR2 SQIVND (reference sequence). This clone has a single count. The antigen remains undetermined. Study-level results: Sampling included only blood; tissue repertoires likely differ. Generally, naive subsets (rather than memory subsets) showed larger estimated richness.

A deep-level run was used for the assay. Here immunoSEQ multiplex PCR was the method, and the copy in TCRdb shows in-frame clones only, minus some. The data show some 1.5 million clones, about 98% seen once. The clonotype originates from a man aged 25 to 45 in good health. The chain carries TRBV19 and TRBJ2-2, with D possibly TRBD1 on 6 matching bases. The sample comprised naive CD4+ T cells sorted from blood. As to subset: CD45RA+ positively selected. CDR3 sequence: CASSIDQGRGYTGELFF. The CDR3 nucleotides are TGTGCCAGTAGTATAGATCAGGGCAGGGGCTACACCGGGGAGCTGTTTTTT.